This is a list of T cell receptor beta chains from one sample in a study of blood T cell repertoires in COVID-19. Method: immunoSEQ multiplex PCR; TCRdb's copy keeps in-frame clones and lacks some. The sample includes hundreds of thousands of clones, more than 75% of them seen just once. Sequenced sample: peripheral blood. These receptors all stem from a woman aged 50 to 60 with COVID-19, enrolled during active disease. Each CDR3 is given with its conserved first and last residue. The D gene is left open where the match is weak. Clone sizes are given selectively: once, few, many, or a class where the clone is expanded.

clone_size	j_call	d_call	v_call	cdr3_nt	cdr3_aa
-	TRBJ2-1	TRBD2	TRBV9	TGTGCCAGCAGCGGCCTAGCGGCTACCTACAATGAGCAGTTCTTC	CASSGLAATYNEQFF
-	TRBJ1-2	TRBD1	TRBV4-1	TGCGCCAGCAGCCAAGCCCAGACAGGGAACTATGGCTACACCTTC	CASSQAQTGNYGYTF
-	TRBJ1-1	-	TRBV4-3	TGCGCCAGCAGCCCGCAGGGAGGTCTAAGGAACACTGAAGCTTTCTTT	CASSPQGGLRNTEAFF
-	TRBJ2-5	TRBD1	TRBV9	TGTGCCAGCAGCGTAGAGGGGGCCCAAGAGACCCAGTACTTC	CASSVEGAQETQYF
-	TRBJ2-1	TRBD2	TRBV12-5	TGTGCTAGTGGTTTGGTAACTAGCGGGACAAATGAGCAGTTCTTC	CASGLVTSGTNEQFF
-	TRBJ2-7	-	TRBV24-1	TGTGCCACCAGTTTCGATGGCGGCGAGCAGTACTTC	CATSFDGGEQYF
-	TRBJ2-7	-	TRBV3-1/TRBV3-2	TGTGCCAGCAGCCGAACTGGGGGCCCTATGAAGCAGTACTTC	CASSRTGGPMKQYF
-	TRBJ1-5	TRBD1	TRBV27	TGTGCCAGCAGGAGGACAGGGGGCATTCAGCCCCAGCATTTT	CASRRTGGIQPQHF
-	TRBJ2-4	-	TRBV15	TGTGCCACCAGCACCAACCTACACGGGACACCAGAATACAAAAACATTCAGTACTTC	CATSTNLHGTPEYKNIQYF
once	TRBJ1-1	-	TRBV5-1	TGCGCCAGCAGCTTGGCGGGGGGACCGAACACTGAAGCTTTCTTT	CASSLAGGPNTEAFF
medium-sized	TRBJ1-1	TRBD1	TRBV7-9	TGTGCCAGCAGCTCCAGGACAGGGGAAACTGAAGCTTTCTTT	CASSSRTGETEAFF
-	TRBJ1-5	-	TRBV2	TGTGCCAGCAGGTACAACAATGGTGGCAATCAGCCCCAGCATTTT	CASRYNNGGNQPQHF
-	TRBJ1-2	TRBD1	TRBV7-9	TGTGCCAGCAGCGATGGGACAGCCCGCTATGGCTACACCTTC	CASSDGTARYGYTF
-	TRBJ2-2	-	TRBV12-5	TGTGCTAGTGGTTTGACAGTAGGCCGAACAACCGGGGAGCTGTTTTTT	CASGLTVGRTTGELFF
-	TRBJ2-5	TRBD1	TRBV6-1	TGTGCCAGCAGTGAAAGTCAGGGGGCGCTGGGGACCCAGTACTTC	CASSESQGALGTQYF
few	TRBJ1-2	TRBD1	TRBV5-4	TGTGCCAGCAGCTTTGGATCCGGACAGGGGGCGAATGGCTACACCTTC	CASSFGSGQGANGYTF
-	TRBJ2-1	TRBD1	TRBV7-7	TGTGCCAGCAGCTTAGGGGGACAGGGGGCCTACAATGAGCAGTTCTTC	CASSLGGQGAYNEQFF
once	TRBJ2-2	TRBD2	TRBV6-6	TGTGCCAGCAGTGAGCGGGGGGGCGCGACCGGGGAGCTGTTTTTT	CASSERGGATGELFF
-	TRBJ1-4	-	TRBV10-1	TGCGCCAGCAGTGCGGGAGTAGGGAAACTGTTTTTT	CASSAGVGKLFF
-	TRBJ2-5	TRBD1	TRBV29-1	TGCAGCGGTGGACAGGGGGCCGAGACCCAGTACTTC	CSGGQGAETQYF
-	TRBJ1-3	TRBD1	TRBV18	TGTGCCAGCTCAACGGACAGGGGGCTTTTCTCTGGAAACACCATATATTTT	CASSTDRGLFSGNTIYF
-	TRBJ2-2	-	TRBV5-4	TGTGCCAGCAGCTTGGGACTAGACAACACCGGGGAGCTGTTTTTT	CASSLGLDNTGELFF
-	TRBJ2-1	-	TRBV27	TGTGCCAGCACTGGGGCCCCGGGACTCCCCAATGAGCAGTTCTTC	CASTGAPGLPNEQFF
-	TRBJ2-3	-	TRBV11-2	TGTGCCAGCAGCTTATCGGGTGGGAGTAGCACAGATACGCAGTATTTT	CASSLSGGSSTDTQYF
-	TRBJ1-4	-	TRBV7-6	TGTGCCAGCAGCTTAGAGTGGCAGATTGCAACTAATGAAAAACTGTTTTTT	CASSLEWQIATNEKLFF
-	TRBJ2-1	TRBD2	TRBV19	TGTGCCAGTAGTATCAGCGGGAGGGCCTTTGATGAGCAGTTCTTC	CASSISGRAFDEQFF
-	TRBJ2-7	TRBD2	TRBV7-9	TGTGCCAGCAGCTTAGTGACTAGCGGGAGCTACGAGCAGTACTTC	CASSLVTSGSYEQYF
-	TRBJ2-7	-	TRBV10-3	TGTGCCATCAGTGAGACAGGGAGCTCCTACGAGCAGTACTTC	CAISETGSSYEQYF
-	TRBJ1-1	-	TRBV24-1	TGTGCCACCAGTGATCGGGGTGCGGGGACTGAAGCTTTCTTT	CATSDRGAGTEAFF
-	TRBJ2-1	TRBD1	TRBV7-2	TGTGCCAGCAGCCGCACCGGGACAGGGATCTACAATGAGCAGTTCTTC	CASSRTGTGIYNEQFF
-	TRBJ1-1	-	TRBV5-5	TGTGCCAGCAGCTTGGCCGGGTCGTACACTGAAGCTTTCTTT	CASSLAGSYTEAFF
-	TRBJ2-7	-	TRBV19	TGTGCCAGTAGTATACATCAGGCCTACGAGCAGTACTTC	CASSIHQAYEQYF
-	TRBJ2-7	TRBD2	TRBV3-1/TRBV3-2	TGTGCCAGCAGCATTCTCCGGGACTACCGCATCGAGCAGTACTTC	CASSILRDYRIEQYF
-	TRBJ1-1	-	TRBV11-2	TGTGCCAGCAGCTTAGTAGACCCCCGGGAAACGAACACTGAAGCTTTCTTT	CASSLVDPRETNTEAFF
-	TRBJ1-1	-	TRBV3-1/TRBV3-2	TGTGCCAGCAGCCAAGGATTAGATGAAGCTTTCTTT	CASSQGLDEAFF
-	TRBJ2-7	-	TRBV19	TGTGCCAGTAGTACGGAACTAGCGGGACAGGGCGAGCAGTACTTC	CASSTELAGQGEQYF
-	TRBJ2-5	-	TRBV27	TGTGCCAGCAGTTTATTGTATGGCAGCCAAGAGACCCAGTACTTC	CASSLLYGSQETQYF
-	TRBJ2-1	TRBD2	TRBV6-5	TGTGCCAGCAGGAGGACTAGCTTTAATGAGCAGTTCTTC	CASRRTSFNEQFF
-	TRBJ1-5	-	TRBV27	TGTGCCAGCAGACCAAGGGGGAACACGGGCAATCAGCCCCAGCATTTT	CASRPRGNTGNQPQHF
-	TRBJ2-1	TRBD2	TRBV19	TGTGCCAGTACTACCGGCGGGACTAGCGGGAGTATTCGGCAGTTCTTC	CASTTGGTSGSIRQFF
-	TRBJ2-1	TRBD2	TRBV18	TGTGCCAGCTCCCCAATAGTTGTAGCGGGATATGAGCAGTTCTTC	CASSPIVVAGYEQFF
once	TRBJ1-1	-	TRBV6-5	TGTGCCAGCAGCAGGGGCCTTCGAACTGAAGCTTTCTTT	CASSRGLRTEAFF
many	TRBJ1-3	-	TRBV7-2	TGTGCCAGCAGCTTAGCATCCAGGGTCGGAAACACCATATATTTT	CASSLASRVGNTIYF
-	TRBJ2-3	TRBD2	TRBV24-1	TGTGCCACCAGTGACCCTAGCGGGAGTGGAGATACGCAGTATTTT	CATSDPSGSGDTQYF
-	TRBJ1-2	-	TRBV30	TGTGCCTGGGAACACGAGAGGTATGGCTACACCTTC	CAWEHERYGYTF
once	TRBJ1-1	TRBD1	TRBV5-4	TGTGCCAGCAGCCGATCGACGACAGGGGGGTTGAACACTGAAGCTTTCTTT	CASSRSTTGGLNTEAFF
-	TRBJ1-1	TRBD1	TRBV6-5	TGTGCCAGCAGTTACAAGGGGGCCAGGGGACCTGAAGCTTTCTTT	CASSYKGARGPEAFF
-	TRBJ2-3	TRBD2	TRBV3-1/TRBV3-2	TGTGCCAGAGGACTAGCGGGCACCACAGATACGCAGTATTTT	CARGLAGTTDTQYF
-	TRBJ2-7	-	TRBV19	TGTGCCAGTAGCGCGGGGGCAGGGGAGAGCTACGAGCAGTACTTC	CASSAGAGESYEQYF
-	TRBJ2-5	-	TRBV2	TGTGCCAGCAGTGAAGCGCCACCACGGCAAGAGACCCAGTACTTC	CASSEAPPRQETQYF
-	TRBJ2-7	-	TRBV6-5	TGTGCCAGCAGTTACTTACCCGACAGGGAGGATTACGAGCAGTACTTC	CASSYLPDREDYEQYF
-	TRBJ2-1	TRBD2	TRBV30	TGTGCCTGGAACCGCCTTCGAGCGGGACCGTACAATGAGCAGTTCTTC	CAWNRLRAGPYNEQFF
-	TRBJ2-7	TRBD2	TRBV3-1/TRBV3-2	TGTGCCAGCAGCCTCGGGACTAGCGGGAGTTACGAGCAGTACTTC	CASSLGTSGSYEQYF
-	TRBJ2-5	-	TRBV6-5	TGTGCCAGCACCAGGTCAAAGCGAGGGGAGACCCAGTACTTC	CASTRSKRGETQYF
-	TRBJ2-5	-	TRBV11-3	TGTGCCAGCAGCTTTACTTCCGTGGAGACCCAGTACTTC	CASSFTSVETQYF
-	TRBJ2-1	-	TRBV27	TGTGCCAGCAGTTTACAAAGCCCAGGGCTCTACAATGAGCAGTTCTTC	CASSLQSPGLYNEQFF
-	TRBJ1-2	-	TRBV5-4	TGTGCCAGCAGCTTAAACCCTGGCTGGGGCTACACCTTC	CASSLNPGWGYTF
-	TRBJ1-6	TRBD1	TRBV18	TGTGCCAGCTCAACGGACAGGAATTCACCCCTCCACTTT	CASSTDRNSPLHF
-	TRBJ2-7	-	TRBV6-5	TGTGCCAGCACCCGACTTGGCGAGCAGTACTTC	CASTRLGEQYF